The present TCR beta chain was sequenced within a study of glioma-infiltrating T cells after dendritic cell vaccination. CDR3 size: 16 residues. V shed 4 bases and J 0 bases; nucleotides not matched to a gene: 7. CDR1 SGHNT and CDR2 YYREEE come from the germline V gene (reference sequence). Indicated time point: after dendritic cell vaccination, including at tumor progression/relapse. Libraries were prepared by immunoSEQ multiplex PCR; TCRdb keeps only in-frame clonotypes and omits some of them. Counted here are fewer than 85,000 clones, around 86% occurring once; the ten biggest clones make up around 2.3%.

The source was blood, collected after dendritic cell vaccination. The J gene is TRBJ1-3, the V gene TRBV5-4, with 7 bases matching TRBD1. The sequence was obtained from a human donor with glioblastoma. CDR3 DNA: TGTGCCAGCAGCGGGTGGGGACAGAACTCTGGAAACACCATATATTTT. Translation: CASSGWGQNSGNTIYF.